This T cell receptor (beta chain) was captured by sequencing in a study of Ad26.COV2.S vaccination and SARS-CoV-2 variants. Across the study: Doses of Ad26.COV2.S were injected into muscle once or twice, 56 days apart.

This clone was observed at least ten times. Its antigen remains unidentified. Other DNA sequences within the sample encode an identical CDR3. This sample's treatment: around 19 received Ad26.COV2.S at low or high dose, single or two shots; roughly 5 received placebo; per-sample allocation not given. Specimen acquisition occurred on day 63 following the initial vaccine or placebo injection. Study-level findings and limits: Spike-specific TCR breadth was greater after Ad26.COV2.S than placebo.

Repertoires were generated with immunoSEQ multiplex PCR, while TCRdb's copy carries only in-frame clones and drops some. This table has some 480,000 clones, around 85% appearing once. The material was peripheral blood, obtained in a trial of Ad26.COV2.S vaccine versus placebo. The sequence was obtained from a person between 18 and 60 years old who received the Ad26.COV2.S COVID-19 vaccine or a placebo.

For the CDR3, the DNA is TGTGCCAGCAGTTTAGGGGGTAATTCACCCCTCCACTTT. Protein product: CASSLGGNSPLHF. The J gene is TRBJ1-6, the V gene TRBV12-3 or TRBV12-4; no firm D call. Trimming stripped 1 base from V and 6 bases from J, with 4 bases between. The CDR3 loop spans 13 amino acids.